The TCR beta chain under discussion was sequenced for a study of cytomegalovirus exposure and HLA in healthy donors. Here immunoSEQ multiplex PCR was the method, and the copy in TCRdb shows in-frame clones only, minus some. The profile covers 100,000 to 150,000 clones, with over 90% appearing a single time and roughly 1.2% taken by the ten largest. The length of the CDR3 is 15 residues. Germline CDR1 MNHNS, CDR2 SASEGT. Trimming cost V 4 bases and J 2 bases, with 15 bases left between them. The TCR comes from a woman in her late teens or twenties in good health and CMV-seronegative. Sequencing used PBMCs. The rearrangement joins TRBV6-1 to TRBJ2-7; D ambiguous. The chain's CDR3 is CASSADGHRAYEQYF. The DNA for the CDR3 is TGTGCCAGCAGTGCCGACGGCCACCGGGCCTACGAGCAGTACTTC.